The 12 T cell receptor beta chains reported below all come from one sample, sequenced in a study of cytomegalovirus exposure and HLA in healthy donors. The PCR contained 60 Vbeta and 13 Jbeta primers. Generated by immunoSEQ multiplex PCR, the TCRdb table keeps only in-frame clones and is missing some. The sample consists of about 99,000 clones, about 80% of them appearing once. The sample taken for sequencing was PBMCs. The receptors stem from a man in his forties in good health and CMV-seronegative.

On this clone itself: The same CDR3 can be traced to other DNA sequences in this sample. This chain joins TRBV30 and TRBJ2-3; 7 nucleotides line up with TRBD2. The V gene's germline CDR1 is GTSNPN and CDR2 SVGIG (reference sequence). The V gene end was trimmed by 0 bases and the J gene end by 6 bases; junction bases not matched to a gene: 3. The CDR3 length is 13 residues. CDR3 coding DNA: TGTGCCTGGAGTGTGGGGCGGGAGGATACGCAGTATTTT. Amino acids: CAWSVGREDTQYF.

This clone was counted once. The V and J genes are TRBV7-3 and TRBJ2-2; a possible D gene is TRBD2 (6 bases). Germline CDR1 reads SGHTA; CDR2 reads FQGTGA. The CDR3 sequence is 14 residues long. V dropped 9 bases and J dropped 4 bases, with 15 bases sitting between them. The CDR3: CASRGGVSTGELFF. CDR3 bases: TGTGCCAGTAGAGGCGGGGTTAGCACCGGGGAGCTGTTTTTT.

The chain recombines TRBV27 with TRBJ1-4, with D perhaps TRBD1 (5 bases). This CDR3 is built from 15 residues. CDR1 is MNHEY and CDR2 is SMNVEV in the germline V gene (reference sequence). Deletions cut 6 bases from V and 0 bases from J, with 11 bases between. The DNA for the CDR3 is TGTGCCAGCAGGATCCAGGGTGCAACTAATGAAAAACTGTTTTTT. Its protein product is CASRIQGATNEKLFF.

The rearrangement uses TRBV10-3 and TRBJ2-2; 9 positions match TRBD2. The CDR3 runs to 18 residues. V lost 3 bases, J lost 0 bases, and 8 bases stayed unmatched. Germline lookup yields CDR1 ENHRY and CDR2 SYGVKD. The CDR3 DNA reads as TGTGCCATCAGTGAAATGGTAGCGGGGGACGCGAACACCGGGGAGCTGTTTTTT. Amino acids: CAISEMVAGDANTGELFF.

This clone was found once. This rearrangement joins TRBV2 to TRBJ2-3; TRBD1 matches at 7 bases. The CDR3 is 14 residues long. CDR1 and CDR2 (germline): SNHLY, FYNNEI. Losses at the gene ends were 5 bases for V and 3 bases for J; bases not matched to a gene: 5. DNA for the CDR3: TGTGCCAGCAGTAACAGGGGTTCTACAGATACGCAGTATTTT. As protein: CASSNRGSTDTQYF.

The chain couples TRBV19 to TRBJ1-2; 9 bases fit TRBD1. The CDR3 extends over 14 amino acids. Germline-derived CDR1 and CDR2 are LNHDA and SQIVND (reference sequence). The V segment lost 3 bases and the J segment 9 bases; nucleotides outside the gene matches: 8. The CDR3 DNA reads TGTGCCAGTAGTATTCCGGGACAGGGATTAAGCTACACCTTC. This gives the protein CASSIPGQGLSYTF.

This chain joins TRBV6-1 and TRBJ1-5; 9 positions match TRBD1. Germline loops: CDR1 MNHNS, CDR2 SASEGT. The V segment lost 7 bases and the J segment 6 bases; nucleotides outside the gene matches: 7. The CDR3 has 14 residues. The CDR3 here is CASTAGTGTQPQHF. DNA of the CDR3: TGTGCCAGCACCGCCGGGACAGGGACTCAGCCCCAGCATTTT.

The V gene is TRBV15, the J gene TRBJ1-5, with 10 bases lining up with TRBD1. The ends lost 8 bases at V and 0 bases at J; junction bases unmatched: 1. CDR3 length: 14 amino acids. Per the germline V gene, CDR1 is LNHNV and CDR2 is YYDKDF (reference sequence). CDR3 nucleotide sequence: TGTGCCACCGGACAGGGGGATAGCAATCAGCCCCAGCATTTT. Translation gives CATGQGDSNQPQHF.

This clone showed up just once. The rearrangement links TRBV18 to TRBJ2-4; 10 bases map to TRBD1. The CDR3 is made up of 14 amino acids. The germline V gene encodes CDR1 KGHSH and CDR2 LQKENI. Unmatched junction bases numbered 3, after V lost 3 bases and J lost 7 bases. Here the CDR3 reads CASSPPDRGNIQYF. The CDR3 coding sequence is TGTGCCAGCTCACCCCCGGACAGGGGGAACATTCAGTACTTC.

The rearrangement uses TRBV9 and TRBJ2-1; D may be TRBD2 (6 bases). The CDR3 totals 14 residues. Between the trimmed V and J ends, which lost 8 bases and 2 bases, there was a span of 14 bases. Germline V lookup: CDR1 SGDLS, CDR2 YYNGEE. CDR3 loop: CASSTGVTYNEQFF. CDR3 in DNA: TGTGCCAGTAGTACGGGGGTGACCTACAATGAGCAGTTCTTC.

The V call is TRBV4-1, the J call TRBJ2-1; TRBD1 agrees at 8 bases. V gave up 3 bases and J gave up 9 bases; unmatched junction bases: 13. Germline CDR1 and CDR2: MGHRA and YSYEKL. This CDR3 spans 16 amino acids. The CDR3 DNA reads TGCGCCAGCAGCCAGGCTGACAGGGGAAGTACGGGTGAGCAGTTCTTC. Protein product: CASSQADRGSTGEQFF.

The chain links TRBV5-4 to TRBJ2-1, with TRBD2 as a possible D gene (7 bases). Per the germline V gene, CDR1 is SGHNT and CDR2 is YYREEE (reference sequence). V lost 4 bases to trimming and J lost 8 bases, with 19 bases between them. This CDR3 is 15 amino acids long. The CDR3: CASSEQRGGFDEQFF. CDR3 bases: TGTGCCAGCAGCGAGCAGAGGGGGGGGTTCGATGAGCAGTTCTTC. The full variable domain, in which reference TRBV5-4 and TRBJ2-1 provide the parts outside the CDR3, is ETGVTQSPTHLIKTRGQQVTLRCSSQSGHNTVSWYQQALGQGPQFIFQYYREEENGRGNFPPRFSGLQFPNYSSELNVNALELDDSALYLCASSEQRGGFDEQFFGPGTRLTVL.